This T cell receptor beta chain was obtained from a study of radiation and T cells in renal cell carcinoma. Regarding the study as a whole: From baseline, blood top tumor clonotypes peaked at 2 weeks post-radiation.

About this clone itself: Its antigen is not identified.

Regarding time point: blood 2 weeks post-SBRT. The treatment is: 15 Gy SBRT to primary tumor, nephrectomy 4 weeks later. Looked up from germline, CDR1 is LGHNA and CDR2 is YSLEER. The CDR3 has 15 residues. Sequenced by immunoSEQ multiplex PCR; TCRdb stores in-frame clones only, minus some. Among around 60,000 clones, about 80% were seen once, and the ten largest hold approximately 7%. The receptor was derived from a man aged 55 to 70 with renal cell carcinoma. The gene calls are TRBV4-3 and TRBJ2-5; 9 positions match TRBD1. The J call may be incorrect, as the DNA end agrees better with TRBJ2-7. The sequencing used blood, collected from a patient whose treatment included radiotherapy and nephrectomy. This chain's CDR3 is CASSQGQGGAYEQYF. CDR3 coding DNA: TGCGCCAGCAGCCAAGGACAGGGGGGAGCCTACGAGCAGTACTTC.